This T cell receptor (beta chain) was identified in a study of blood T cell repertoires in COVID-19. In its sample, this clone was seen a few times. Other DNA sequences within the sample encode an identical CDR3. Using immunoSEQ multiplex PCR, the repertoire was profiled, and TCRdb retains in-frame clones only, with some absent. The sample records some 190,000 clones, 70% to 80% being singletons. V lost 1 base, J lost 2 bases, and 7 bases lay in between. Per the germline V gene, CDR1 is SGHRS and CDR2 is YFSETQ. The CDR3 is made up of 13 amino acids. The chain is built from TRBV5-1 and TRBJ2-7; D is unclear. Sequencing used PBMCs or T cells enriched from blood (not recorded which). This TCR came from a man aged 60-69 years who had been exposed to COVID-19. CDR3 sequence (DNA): TGCGCCAGCAGCTTGCAGGAAACCTACGAGCAGTACTTC. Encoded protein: CASSLQETYEQYF.